Below, one T cell receptor (beta chain) is given with its context. Its specific antigen is unknown. Base qualities are missing; no much larger clone stands one base away. The data were obtained in a study of cytotoxic CD8 clonotypes in ibrutinib-treated CLL (dated by TCRdb to the early 2020s). Context from the whole study: The cohort included roughly 15 treatment-naive and 11 to 12 relapsed/refractory patients; roughly 17 were IGHV unmutated. Samples averaged approximately 260,000 productive templates and 80,000 to 100,000 productive rearrangements. Responses were partial in around 25 patients and complete in 2; after median 68 months follow-up, some 14 stayed in remission and some twelve progressed. Cryopreserved peripheral blood mononuclear cells were collected before treatment, at response, and at either disease progression or sustained remission. Longitudinal samples were obtainable from about 30% of the 86 participants in the trial. All remission and progressive disease samples were collected while patients were still receiving ibrutinib. Response samples were obtained after a median of 12 months of treatment, with a range of roughly 6 to 40 months.

General conclusions and limits of the study: Public clonotypes were rare and either shrank or stayed stable during treatment, and the rise in clonality at ibrutinib response reflected expansion of private clonotypes. Baseline clonality exceeded that of age-matched healthy donors and correlated strongly with circulating CD8+ T-cell counts. An increase in clonality was observed at ibrutinib response, with clonality remaining stable during sustained remission and falling back toward baseline at progression. Sampling times were not matched between patients in sustained remission and patients whose disease was progressing, and lymph node repertoires were not examined.

On a MiSeq, deep resolution sequencing aimed for a depth between 1 in 1 million and 1 in 200,000 T cells, with each clonotype covered approximately 10x on average. The immunoSEQ hsTCRB Kit was used to generate TCR beta libraries. On the study's bioinformatics: ImmunoSEQ Data Assistant and ImmunoSEQ Analyzer were used for data analysis, and V, D and J genes were assigned according to IMGT definitions. Clonality, with values ranging from 0 to 1, was calculated as one minus the normalized Shannon entropy of productive rearrangement frequencies. Only overrepresented clonotypes making up at least 0.05% of each patient's repertoire were included in the public clonotype analysis. About twelve repertoires from age-matched healthy donors, obtained from immuneACCESS, served as clonality controls. This is the immuneACCESS table as TCRdb keeps it, with only in-frame sequences that have V and J called. A part of the clones is gone; compared with another copy, unresolved V genes explain less than half, and the rest is unexplained. The D gene and trimming were derived from the DNA, and the V and J assignments and clone size from that table. The sample table lists about 200,000 clones, about four fifths of them with a count of one. The ten largest clones take up more than 9.5% of the sample.

In light of the paper, this sample's time point label describes: about a year on ibrutinib. Approximately 2 micrograms of genomic DNA were extracted from cryopreserved PBMCs for TCR beta library preparation. Longitudinal blood samples from CLL patients on ibrutinib monotherapy underwent high-throughput TCR beta sequencing. Patients were enrolled in a phase 2 open-label single-center ibrutinib monotherapy trial. From cysteine to phenylalanine, the CDR3 is 15 amino acids long. Kept here is only the CDR3 DNA, which spans 45 bases and is read in frame from base 1. The junction shows trimming of 1 base on V and 4 bases on J, and the gene matches do not reach 6 bases of it. CDR1 and CDR2 (SGDLS, YYNGEE) derive from the germline V gene.

The TCR sequence derives from a human donor with chronic lymphocytic leukemia. Rearrangement joined TRBV9 to TRBJ2-3, and 7 junction bases match TRBD1. This specimen was PBMCs, taken after 12 months of ibrutinib treatment. The CDR3 region reads CASSVNPGGADTQYF. The nucleotide sequence is given as TGTGCCAGCAGCGTAAACCCAGGGGGAGCAGATACGCAGTATTTT.